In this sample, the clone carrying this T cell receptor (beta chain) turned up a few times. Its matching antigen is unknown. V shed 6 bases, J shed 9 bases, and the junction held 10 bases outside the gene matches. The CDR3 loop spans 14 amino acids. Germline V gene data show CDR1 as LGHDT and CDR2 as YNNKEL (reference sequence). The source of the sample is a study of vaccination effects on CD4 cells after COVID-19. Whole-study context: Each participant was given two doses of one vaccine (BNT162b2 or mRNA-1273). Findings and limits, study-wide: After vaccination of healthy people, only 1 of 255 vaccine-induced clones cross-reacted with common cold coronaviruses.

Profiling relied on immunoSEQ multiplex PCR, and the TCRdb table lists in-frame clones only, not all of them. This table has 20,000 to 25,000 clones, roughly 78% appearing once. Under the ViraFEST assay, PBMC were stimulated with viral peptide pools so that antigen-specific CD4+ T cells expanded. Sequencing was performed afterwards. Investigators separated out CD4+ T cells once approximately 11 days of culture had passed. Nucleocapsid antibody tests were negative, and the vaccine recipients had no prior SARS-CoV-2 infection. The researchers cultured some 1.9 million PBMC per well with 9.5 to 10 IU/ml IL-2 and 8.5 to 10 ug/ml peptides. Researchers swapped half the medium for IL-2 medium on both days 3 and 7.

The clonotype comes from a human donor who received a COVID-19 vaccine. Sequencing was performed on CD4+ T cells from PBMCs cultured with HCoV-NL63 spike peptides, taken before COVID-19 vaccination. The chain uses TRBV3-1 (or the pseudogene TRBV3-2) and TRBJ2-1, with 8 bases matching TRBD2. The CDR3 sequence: CASSSRGTSREQFF. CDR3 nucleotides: TGTGCCAGCAGTTCCCGGGGGACTAGTCGTGAGCAGTTCTTC.